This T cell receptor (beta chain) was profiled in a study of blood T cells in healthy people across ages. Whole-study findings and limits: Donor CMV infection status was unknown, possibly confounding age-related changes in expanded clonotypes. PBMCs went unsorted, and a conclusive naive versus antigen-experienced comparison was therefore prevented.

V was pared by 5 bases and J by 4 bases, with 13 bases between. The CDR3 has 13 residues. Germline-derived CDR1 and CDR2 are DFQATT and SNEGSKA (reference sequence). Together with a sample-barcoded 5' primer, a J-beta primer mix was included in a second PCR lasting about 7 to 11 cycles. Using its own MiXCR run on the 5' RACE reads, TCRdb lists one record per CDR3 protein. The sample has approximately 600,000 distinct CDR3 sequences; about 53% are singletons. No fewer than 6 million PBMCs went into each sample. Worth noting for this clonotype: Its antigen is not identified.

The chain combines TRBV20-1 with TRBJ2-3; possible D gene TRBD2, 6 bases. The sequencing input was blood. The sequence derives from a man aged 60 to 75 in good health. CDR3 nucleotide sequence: TGCAGTGCTTTGGCCCCGGGGGCAGATACGCAGTATTTT. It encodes CSALAPGADTQYF.